A single sample gave rise to the 9 T cell receptor beta chains below, sequenced in a study of blood T cell repertoires in COVID-19 (dated by TCRdb to 2020 to 2022). Library generation was performed with the immunoSEQ multiplex PCR assay. Held by TCRdb, this immuneACCESS table contains in-frame sequences only and omits some clones. Under half of the omission traces to an unresolved V gene where checked; the cause of the rest is unknown. Across this sample there are about 16,000 clones, with approximately 91% seen only once. The ten biggest clones cover more than 20% of the sample. The sequenced sample consisted of peripheral blood. The receptor set was obtained from a man aged 60 to 75 with acute or convalescent COVID-19.

This chain joins TRBV6-1 and TRBJ2-7; 15 bases line up with TRBD2. CDR1 is MNHNS and CDR2 is SASEGT in the germline V gene. Trimming cost V 3 bases and J 4 bases; bases outside gene matches: 1. This CDR3 contains 15 residues. The CDR3: CASSEGTSGGYEQYF. CDR3 DNA sequence: TGTGCCAGCAGTGAGGGGACTAGCGGGGGGTACGAGCAGTACTTC.

J is TRBJ1-5 and V is TRBV21-1; no check of the table's D call, TRBD1, against the DNA was made. TRBV21-1 corresponds to a pseudogene. There are 18 residues in the CDR3. Written as DNA, the CDR3 is TGTGCCAGCAGCAAAGGGGCCCAGGGGACGGATAGCAATCAGCCCCAGCATTTT. This translates into CASSKGAQGTDSNQPQHF.

The chain has TRBV23-1 and TRBJ2-7; TRBD1 aligns across 10 bases. TRBV23-1 carries the ORF label, with uncertain function. The CDR3 has 15 amino acids. V was pared by 3 bases and J by 4 bases, with 6 bases of the junction left unmatched. CDR3 nucleotide sequence: TGCGCCAGCAGTCACCCCGGGACAGGGGTGTACGAGCAGTACTTC. Translation: CASSHPGTGVYEQYF.

The J gene is TRBJ2-1, the V gene TRBV5-6; 8 positions agree with TRBD1. Germline V gives CDR1 SGHDT, CDR2 YYEEEE. The CDR3 sequence is 16 residues long. J gave up 3 bases and V 1 base, and 6 bases lay outside the gene matches. This chain's CDR3 is CASSLSLGQVYNEQFF. CDR3 sequence (DNA): TGTGCCAGCAGCTTGTCTCTGGGACAGGTCTACAATGAGCAGTTCTTC.

The V and J genes are TRBV20-1 and TRBJ2-1, with D hard to call. From germline, CDR1 is DFQATT and CDR2 SNEGSKA (reference sequence). CDR3 length: 11 amino acids. The V end was cut by 0 bases, the J end by 10 bases, with 7 bases between. CDR3 in DNA: TGCAGTGCTAGAGATCAGGAAGAGCAGTTCTTC. This encodes CSARDQEEQFF.

The chain links TRBV9 to TRBJ2-1, with TRBD2 matching 8 bases. V lost 0 bases and J lost 2; bases outside the gene matches: 1. Germline values: CDR1 SGDLS, CDR2 YYNGEE. This CDR3 is built from 15 residues. CDR3 DNA: TGTGCCAGCAGCGTAGGGGGACTAGCCTACAATGAGCAGTTCTTC. Protein sequence: CASSVGGLAYNEQFF.

This sequence joins TRBV11-2 and TRBJ1-5; tentative D call: TRBD1 (5 bases). V was clipped by 0 bases and J by 7 bases, with 25 bases between them. The CDR3 runs 19 residues. Germline V gene data show CDR1 as SGHAT and CDR2 as FQNNGV. Written as DNA, the CDR3 is TGTGCCAGCAGCTTAGATCCCGACTCCCAGGGAAAGAGGTGGCAGCCCCAGCATTTT. It specifies CASSLDPDSQGKRWQPQHF.

V is TRBV19 and J is TRBJ2-5, with TRBD2 identical over 9 bases. This CDR3 has 17 residues. CDR1 is LNHDA and CDR2 is SQIVND in the germline V gene (reference sequence). V shed 4 bases and J 7 bases; nucleotides not matched to a gene: 16. The CDR3 is CASSTVLPSGIFGTQYF. CDR3 sequence (DNA): TGTGCCAGTAGTACCGTCCTCCCTAGCGGGATATTTGGGACCCAGTACTTC.

The CDR3 sequence: CASSPSPTEIYGYTF. The CDR3 DNA follows: TGTGCCAGCAGCCCCTCACCGACAGAGATCTATGGCTACACCTTC. The V gene is TRBV7-3, the J gene TRBJ1-2; D is perhaps TRBD1 (5 bases). The CDR3 covers 15 residues. Germline CDR1 and CDR2: SGHTA and FQGTGA. V lost 5 bases and J 4 bases, leaving 17 bases between the germline ends. The complete variable domain, with remaining parts taken from reference TRBV7-3 and TRBJ1-2, reads GAGVSQTPSNKVTEKGKYVELRCDPISGHTALYWYRQSLGQGPEFLIYFQGTGAADDSGLPNDRFFAVRPEGSVSTLKIQRTERGDSAVYLCASSPSPTEIYGYTFGSGTRLTVV.